Included here is one TCR beta chain sequence, with context. These data originate in a study of T cell changes during pregnancy in multiple sclerosis. Produced via immunoSEQ multiplex PCR; TCRdb's table is partial and in-frame only. The sample consists of about 50,000 clones, 90% to 95% of them appearing once. The V end lost 1 base, the J end lost 1 base, and 13 bases lay between the germline ends. Germline V gene lookup returns CDR1 SGHAT and CDR2 FQNNGV. The length of the CDR3 is 16 residues. Sequenced material: CD8+ T cells from peripheral blood mononuclear cells, taken before pregnancy. The TCR comes from a female donor with multiple sclerosis, enrolled in a pregnancy study. V usage is TRBV11-2 and J usage is TRBJ2-5; D is unclear. The CDR3 sequence is CASSLGTAFLQETQYF. CDR3 DNA sequence: TGTGCCAGCAGCTTAGGCACAGCTTTCCTCCAAGAGACCCAGTACTTC.